Presented here are 15 T cell receptor beta chains from one specimen sequenced in a study of blood T cell repertoires in COVID-19. Profiled with immunoSEQ multiplex PCR; TCRdb holds only in-frame clones, not every one. The sample records a few hundred thousand clones, roughly 90% being singletons. The material sequenced was peripheral blood. The receptors originated from a man aged 35-49 years with acute or convalescent COVID-19.

The chain recombines TRBV7-8 with TRBJ1-2; D is undetermined. This CDR3 is built from 15 residues. Germline CDR1 reads SGHVS; CDR2 reads FQNEAQ. The V gene lost 6 bases and the J gene lost 4 bases, with 18 bases spanning the gap. CDR3 sequence reads: CASSPSTGSLYGYTF. The CDR3 bases are TGTGCCAGCAGTCCGTCAACCGGGAGTCTCTATGGCTACACCTTC.

This chain joins TRBV6-1 and TRBJ1-4; D not certain. From germline, CDR1 is MNHNS and CDR2 SASEGT. The ends were cut back, 1 base at V and 5 bases at J, with 11 bases in the middle. CDR3 length equals 15 residues. CDR3 protein: CASSEVAGLNEKLFF. In nucleotides, the CDR3 is TGTGCCAGCAGTGAAGTCGCGGGGTTAAATGAAAAACTGTTTTTT.

This clone was detected once. The J gene is TRBJ2-1, the V gene TRBV7-3; a weak D match, TRBD1 (5 bases). V was trimmed by 3 bases and J by 1 base, leaving 13 bases between them. The CDR3 totals 16 residues. Germline V gene data show CDR1 as SGHTA and CDR2 as FQGTGA. The CDR3 DNA follows: TGTGCCAGCAGCTTCGACAGCGACTCTTCCTACAATGAGCAGTTCTTC. It translates to CASSFDSDSSYNEQFF.

The chain has TRBV2 and TRBJ2-5; possibly TRBD1 for D (6 bases). The CDR3 length is 14 residues. V shed 6 bases and J shed 0 bases, with 11 bases lying between them. Germline values: CDR1 SNHLY, CDR2 FYNNEI. CDR3 nucleotide sequence: TGTGCCAGCAGCAACGGACAGCACCAAGAGACCCAGTACTTC. It codes for CASSNGQHQETQYF.

The chain carries TRBV6-4 and TRBJ2-3; the D gene is possibly TRBD1 (5 bases). The CDR3 sequence is 13 residues long. V dropped 4 bases and J dropped 2 bases, with 7 bases sitting between them. Germline V gene data show CDR1 as MRHNA and CDR2 as SNTAGT. The CDR3 spells CASSARATDTQYF. CDR3 DNA sequence: TGTGCCAGCAGTGCCAGGGCCACAGATACGCAGTATTTT.

This clone showed up just once. The sample contains more than one DNA sequence encoding this CDR3. DNA of the CDR3: TGTGCCAGCAGCCTAGGACAGAACACTGAAGCTTTCTTT. It translates to CASSLGQNTEAFF. This rearrangement joins TRBV7-3 to TRBJ1-1; D possibly corresponds to TRBD1 (5 bases). V was cut by 5 bases and J by 1 base, with 8 bases left in between. The CDR3 extends over 13 amino acids. Per the germline V gene, CDR1 is SGHTA and CDR2 is FQGTGA. Full variable domain (rest looked up from reference TRBV7-3 and TRBJ1-1): GAGVSQTPSNKVTEKGKYVELRCDPISGHTALYWYRQSLGQGPEFLIYFQGTGAADDSGLPNDRFFAVRPEGSVSTLKIQRTERGDSAVYLCASSLGQNTEAFFGQGTRLTVV.

The rearrangement joins TRBV7-3 to TRBJ2-3; 9 positions agree with TRBD2. The CDR3 extends over 13 amino acids. J lost 5 bases, V lost 3 bases, and 0 bases had no gene match. The germline CDR1 and CDR2 sequences are SGHTA and FQGTGA. The CDR3 region is CASSFSGGDTQYF. The CDR3 DNA is TGTGCCAGCAGCTTTAGCGGGGGAGATACGCAGTATTTT.

The chain is built from TRBV6-1 and TRBJ1-2, with D perhaps matching TRBD1 (5 bases). V was cut by 2 bases and J by 10 bases, with 14 bases left in between. Germline V lookup: CDR1 MNHNS, CDR2 SASEGT. The CDR3 is 13 amino acids. The CDR3 reads CASSERGGRTYTF. The CDR3 bases are TGTGCCAGCAGTGAAAGGGGAGGCAGGACCTACACCTTC.

V and J are TRBV28 and TRBJ1-2; 9 bases are a match to TRBD1. This CDR3 comprises 15 residues. Germline V gene data show CDR1 as MDHEN and CDR2 as SYDVKM. The V segment lost 6 bases and the J segment 0 bases; nucleotides outside the gene matches: 5. CDR3 nucleotide sequence: TGTGCCAGCAGATCCCACAGGGGGCCTAACTATGGCTACACCTTC. This gives the protein CASRSHRGPNYGYTF.

This clone was counted ten times or more. Additional DNA sequences in this sample encode the identical CDR3. CDR3 protein: CSVETGNTEAFF. The CDR3 DNA is TGCAGCGTTGAAACAGGGAACACTGAAGCTTTCTTT. V usage is TRBV29-1 and J usage is TRBJ1-1, with D maybe TRBD1 (5 bases). Per the germline V gene, CDR1 is SQVTM and CDR2 is ANQGSEA. Trimming removed 2 bases from V and 1 base from J, with 5 bases in between. This CDR3 region has 12 residues.

The chain employs TRBV9 and TRBJ1-4; TRBD1 is a possible D gene (6 bases). This CDR3 is 15 amino acids long. V gave up 4 bases and J gave up 7 bases, with 17 bases separating them. Germline V gives CDR1 SGDLS, CDR2 YYNGEE. This chain's CDR3 is CASSLRPGGREKLFF. Here the CDR3 DNA reads TGTGCCAGCAGCCTACGCCCGGGGGGCCGTGAAAAACTGTTTTTT.

The V and J genes are TRBV7-8 and TRBJ1-2, with a tentative D call TRBD1 (6 bases). V lost 1 base and J lost 4, with 10 bases in between. Germline CDR1 SGHVS, CDR2 FQNEAQ. This CDR3 has 14 residues. CDR3 in amino acids: CASSLVGAGYGYTF. The CDR3 DNA follows: TGTGCCAGCAGCTTAGTGGGGGCGGGCTATGGCTACACCTTC.

The chain has TRBV7-9 and TRBJ2-2; D gene unclear. The V end was cut by 0 bases, the J end by 5 bases, with 10 bases between. The germline CDR1 and CDR2 sequences are SEHNR and FQNEAQ (reference sequence). The CDR3 length is 15 residues. For the CDR3, the DNA is TGTGCCAGCAGCTTAGCTGGGTGGAGAACCGGGGAGCTGTTTTTT. As protein: CASSLAGWRTGELFF.

The rearrangement uses TRBV6-1 and TRBJ2-2; no clear D. In germline, CDR1 is MNHNS, CDR2 SASEGT. This CDR3 region has 15 residues. Between the trimmed V and J ends, which lost 0 bases and 6 bases, there was a span of 11 bases. The CDR3 nucleotides read TGTGCCAGCAGTGAAGCACCACAGTTCGCCGGGGAGCTGTTTTTT. Translated, it gives CASSEAPQFAGELFF.

The CDR3, as DNA: TGTGCCAGCAGCCACATTTTCACGGGTTTGGAGCAGTACTTC. Protein: CASSHIFTGLEQYF. The rearrangement links TRBV11-2 to TRBJ2-7, with D uncertain. This CDR3 comprises 14 residues. Looked up from germline, CDR1 is SGHAT and CDR2 is FQNNGV. V lost 5 bases to trimming and J lost 7 bases, with 18 bases between them.